This TCR beta chain was captured by sequencing in a study of T-cell memory formation after mild COVID-19 (dated by TCRdb to about 2021). Describing the broader study: TCR sequence clusters from the two donors were found to be largely donor specific. In a couple of donors, T-cell clones that expanded and contracted after mild COVID-19 were tracked by sequencing TCRalpha and TCRbeta repertoires over time. Two young, previously healthy adult volunteers made up the cohort, one male and one female. General findings and caveats noted by the study authors: Some responding clones were detected in pre-infection memory, suggesting pre-existing cross-reactive memory T cells joined the SARS-CoV-2 response. SARS-CoV-2 specificity of the second-wave clones peaking on day 37 was not confirmed. Clones contracting from day 15 to 85 had balanced CD4/CD8 phenotypes, while a second wave expanding from day 15 to 37 was biased towards CD4+. The study covered only two mild cases, and larger cohorts including severe cases with pre-infection samples were considered necessary. Contracting CD4+ clones appeared mostly in the CM and EM memory subsets, whereas CD8+ clones were enriched in EMRA.

PBMCs were isolated by Ficoll-Paque density gradient centrifugation. Spanning cysteine to phenylalanine, the CDR3 consists of 14 amino acids. The entry retains the CDR3 DNA only, 42 bases that are in frame from base 1. The germline V gene (reference sequence) gives CDR1 as MNHEY and CDR2 as SMNVEV. Germline trimming: 4 bases from V, 5 bases from J; junction bases outside gene matches: 4. On this clonotype itself: No antigen is known for it. Per-base quality was not reported, and no clone a single base away is much larger than it.

Sequencer: Illumina NovaSeq 6000. cDNA libraries for TCRalpha and TCRbeta were prepared by 5'RACE using constant-segment primers, with sample barcodes and unique molecular identifiers added. RNA was extracted from every sample with Trizol reagent. The libraries were amplified in two PCR steps, and the second step added a second sample barcode and Illumina TruSeq adapters. Libraries were sequenced on an Illumina NovaSeq with 2 x 150 bp paired-end reads. The authors processed their data as follows. Demultiplexing of reads and collapsing into UMI-guided consensus sequences were performed with migec v1.2.7. With mixcr v2.1.11, UMI consensuses were aligned to TRA and TRB V and J templates and assembled into clonotypes. A clonotype was counted as expanded or contracted only when both edgeR and NoisET called the clonotype significant, with the noise models trained on biological replicates. For edgeR calls, a false discovery rate-adjusted p below 0.01 and a log2 fold-change threshold of 1 were applied. As an exploratory analysis of dynamics, PCA with hierarchical clustering was applied to max-normalized trajectories of the 1000 most abundant clonotypes. Separately sequenced CD4+ and CD8+ repertoires were used to assign a CD4 or CD8 phenotype to each responding clone. TCRdb cleaned the public reads at Q25 with fastp, built clones with MiXCR and kept in-frame beta chains. Records with the same CDR3 protein are collapsed into one entry carrying the most frequent genes and DNA. The V and J calls follow TCRdb's processing rather than the paper's. This sample comprises some 450,000 distinct CDR3 sequences, about 20% of them detected only once. Of the sample, about a fifth is held by the ten largest clones.

This TCR derives from a man younger than 35 who had mild COVID-19 (a few samples of this study predate the infection). The sample titles of this study are shuffled in the database, so cell type and time point are left out; the donor was told from shared clones. The chain is encoded by TRBV27 joined to TRBJ1-5; a stretch of 8 junction bases matches TRBD1. Source material: PBMCs or a T cell subset sorted from them (not recorded which). At the DNA level, the sequence is TGTGCCAGCAGTTCTGGACAGGGTTATCAGCCCCAGCATTTT. This codes for CASSSGQGYQPQHF.